A selection of T cell receptor beta chains follows, all from one sample in a study of control samples from healthy donors and cancer patients. Method: immunoSEQ multiplex PCR; TCRdb's copy keeps in-frame clones and lacks some. The top ten hold over 8.5% of the sample, which has 79,000 or so clones, approximately 91% seen once. Material: PBMCs. These receptor sequences come from a woman in her fifties or sixties with colorectal cancer. The CDR3 runs from the conserved cysteine through the conserved F or W. The order of the fields is J gene, V gene, D gene, clone size, CDR3 DNA, CDR3 protein. A D gene is named only where the DNA matches it firmly. The size of a clone is reported for some rows only, either as once, few or many, or as a class for expanded clones.

TRBJ1-6 TRBV5-1 - - TGCGCCAGCAGCTTGGGTGGACAGAGCGGCTATAATTCACCCCTCCACTTT CASSLGGQSGYNSPLHF
TRBJ2-5 TRBV2 TRBD1 - TGTGCCAGCCGACCCCAAGGGGGCGGTGAGACCCAGTACTTC CASRPQGGGETQYF
TRBJ1-4 TRBV2 - - TGTGCCAGCAGGAAGGGTGCGGCTAATGAAAAACTGTTTTTT CASRKGAANEKLFF
TRBJ2-1 TRBV28 - - TGTGCCAGCAGTCCCCCGGGTCCCTACAATGAGCAGTTCTTC CASSPPGPYNEQFF
TRBJ1-1 TRBV6-5 - - TGTGCCAGCAGCAAAGGGAGAGTTCCTGAAGCTTTCTTT CASSKGRVPEAFF
TRBJ2-2 TRBV6-2/TRBV6-3 TRBD1 - TGTGCCAGCAGTTACGAGACAGGGGGTGAAACCGGGGAGCTGTTTTTT CASSYETGGETGELFF
TRBJ2-6 TRBV30 - - TGTGCCTGGGGGACGGCTGGGGCCAACGTCCTGACTTTC CAWGTAGANVLTF
TRBJ2-4 TRBV27 - few TGTGCCAGCAGTCCTGGGGACATTCAGTACTTC CASSPGDIQYF
TRBJ1-4 TRBV9 - once TGTGCCAGCAGCCCCCGGGACGGAGGGGAAACTAATGAAAAACTGTTTTTT CASSPRDGGETNEKLFF
TRBJ1-2 TRBV10-3 TRBD1 - TGTGCCATCAGGGGACAGGGCACAAACTATGGCTACACCTTC CAIRGQGTNYGYTF
TRBJ2-1 TRBV7-2 TRBD1 - TGTGCCAGCAGCTTATACAGGGGATTAAGGAATGAGCAGTTCTTC CASSLYRGLRNEQFF
TRBJ2-1 TRBV7-2 TRBD2 - TGTGCCAGCAGCCCGGGGGGGATCTCCTACAATGAGCAGTTCTTC CASSPGGISYNEQFF
TRBJ2-1 TRBV2 - few TGTGCCAGCAGTGAAGTAAACGAGCAGTTCTTC CASSEVNEQFF
TRBJ1-2 TRBV18 - - TGTGCCAGCTCACCGGACACTGCCTATGGCTACACCTTC CASSPDTAYGYTF
TRBJ2-5 TRBV6-2/TRBV6-3 - - TGTGCCAGCAGTCCGGACTGGGGGTCTGGGGGGACCCAGTACTTC CASSPDWGSGGTQYF
TRBJ2-2 TRBV18 - - TGTGCCAGCTCACTAGGGACGGCAAACACCGGGGAGCTGTTTTTT CASSLGTANTGELFF
TRBJ1-2 TRBV7-8 - - TGTGCCAGCAGCTTAAACAGCAACTATGGCTACACCTTC CASSLNSNYGYTF
TRBJ2-1 TRBV10-1 - - TGCGCCAGCAGTGATTCGGGGGCCGGTGATAATGAGCAGTTCTTC CASSDSGAGDNEQFF
TRBJ2-2 TRBV9 - - TGTGCCAGCAGCCCGCGCCCGACAGAGAACACCGGGGAGCTGTTTTTT CASSPRPTENTGELFF
TRBJ2-3 TRBV10-1 TRBD2 - TGCGCCAGCAGTGCTGCGGGAGAAACTAGCACAGATACGCAGTATTTT CASSAAGETSTDTQYF
TRBJ1-6 TRBV28 - - TGTGCCAGCAGTTTAGGGGGGGAGTTCTCCTATAATTCACCCCTCCACTTT CASSLGGEFSYNSPLHF
TRBJ1-6 TRBV28 - - TGTGCCAGCAGTTTAGGGGGGTCACCCCTCCACTTT CASSLGGSPLHF
TRBJ1-6 TRBV19 - once TGTGCCAGTAGTATCCTTCGGCAGACTGATTCACCCCTCCACTTT CASSILRQTDSPLHF
TRBJ1-1 TRBV10-1 - - TGCGCCAGCAGTGATTTCACTGAAGCTTTCTTT CASSDFTEAFF
TRBJ1-5 TRBV7-2 TRBD1 - TGTGCCAGCAGCTTAGCGGCAGGGGGGCTCCAGCCCCAGCATTTT CASSLAAGGLQPQHF
TRBJ2-1 TRBV28 - once TGTGCCAGCAGTTTATGGGGAAAGGGGTCCTACAATGAGCAGTTCTTC CASSLWGKGSYNEQFF